The 2 T cell receptor beta chains listed next were all sequenced from one sample in a study of blood T cell repertoires in COVID-19. Data came from immunoSEQ multiplex PCR; TCRdb stores just in-frame clones and leaves some out. The data contain about 83,000 clones, approximately 78% of them singletons. The specimen sequenced was peripheral blood. These receptors came from an elderly woman with acute or convalescent COVID-19.

The chain recombines TRBV2 with TRBJ1-3, with 8 bases matching TRBD1. The junction had 17 bases not matched to a gene; V was cut back by 0 bases and J by 16 bases. Germline assignment: CDR1 SNHLY and CDR2 FYNNEI. The CDR3 is made up of 16 amino acids. CDR3 sequence: CASSEASGQGGYPLYF. For the CDR3, the DNA is TGTGCCAGCAGTGAAGCATCTGGACAGGGAGGTTACCCTCTTTATTTT.

The chain recombines TRBV28 with TRBJ1-5, with 7 bases matching TRBD1. After removal of 8 bases from V and 6 bases from J, the junction contained 7 bases not matched to a gene. The CDR3 has 13 residues. Germline values: CDR1 MDHEN, CDR2 SYDVKM. The CDR3 region is CASDRDPRQPQHF. The CDR3 DNA reads as TGTGCCAGCGACAGGGACCCCCGTCAGCCCCAGCATTTT.